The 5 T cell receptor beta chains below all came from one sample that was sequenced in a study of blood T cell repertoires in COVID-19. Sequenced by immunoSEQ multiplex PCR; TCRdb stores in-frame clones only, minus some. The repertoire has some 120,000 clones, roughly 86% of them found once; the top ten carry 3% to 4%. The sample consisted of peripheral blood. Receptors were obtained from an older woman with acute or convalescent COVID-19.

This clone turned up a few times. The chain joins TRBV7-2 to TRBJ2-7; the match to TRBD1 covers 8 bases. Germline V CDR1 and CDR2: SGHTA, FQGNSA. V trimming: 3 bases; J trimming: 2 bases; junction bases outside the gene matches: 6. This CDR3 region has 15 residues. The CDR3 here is CASSFRGPPAYEQYF. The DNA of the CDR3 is TGTGCCAGCAGCTTCAGGGGGCCCCCCGCCTACGAGCAGTACTTC.

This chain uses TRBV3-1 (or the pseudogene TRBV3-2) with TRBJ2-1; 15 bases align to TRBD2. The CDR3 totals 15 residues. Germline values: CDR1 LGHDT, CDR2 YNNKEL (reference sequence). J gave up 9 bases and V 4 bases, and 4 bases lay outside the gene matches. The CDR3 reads CASSRTSGREGEQFF. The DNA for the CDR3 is TGTGCCAGCAGCCGGACTAGCGGGAGGGAGGGTGAGCAGTTCTTC.

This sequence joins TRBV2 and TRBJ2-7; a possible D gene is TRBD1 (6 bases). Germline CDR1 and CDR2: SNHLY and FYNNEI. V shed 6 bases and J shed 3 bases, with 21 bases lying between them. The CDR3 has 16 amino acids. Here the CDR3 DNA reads TGTGCCAGCAGCCAAGAGGGGGTGCTGAACCTCTACGAGCAGTACTTC. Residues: CASSQEGVLNLYEQYF.

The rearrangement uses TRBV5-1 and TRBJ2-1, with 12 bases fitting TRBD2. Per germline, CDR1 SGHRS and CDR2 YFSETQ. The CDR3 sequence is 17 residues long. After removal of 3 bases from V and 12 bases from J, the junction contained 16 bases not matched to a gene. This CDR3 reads CASSSKSRLAGGSGQFF. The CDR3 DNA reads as TGCGCCAGCAGCTCGAAGTCTCGGCTAGCGGGAGGGTCGGGGCAGTTCTTC.

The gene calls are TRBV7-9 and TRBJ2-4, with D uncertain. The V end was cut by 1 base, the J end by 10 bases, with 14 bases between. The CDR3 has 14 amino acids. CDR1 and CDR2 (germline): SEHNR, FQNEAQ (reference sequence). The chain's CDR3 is CASSLVTPGGIQYF. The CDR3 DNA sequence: TGTGCCAGCAGCTTAGTAACGCCGGGTGGGATTCAGTACTTC.